These 8 T cell receptor beta chains originate from one sample sequenced in a study of blood T cell repertoires in COVID-19. Method: immunoSEQ multiplex PCR; TCRdb's copy keeps in-frame clones and lacks some. The data show about 230,000 clones, about nine tenths seen once. The sequenced sample consisted of PBMCs or T cells enriched from blood (not recorded which). The receptors here all came from a woman aged 25 to 45 with acute COVID-19.

The gene calls are TRBV7-8 and TRBJ1-5, with TRBD1 as a possible D gene (6 bases). Germline-derived CDR1 and CDR2 are SGHVS and FQNEAQ. The germline V and J ends were trimmed by 5 bases and 5 bases, with 13 bases remaining between them. This CDR3 is 14 amino acids long. Here the CDR3 DNA reads TGTGCCAGCAGCCCGGACAGAGTTTATCAGCCCCAGCATTTT. The encoded protein is CASSPDRVYQPQHF.

This clone was found a few times. In DNA, the CDR3 is TGTGCCACCAGTGATTCGGGGATTGAGCAGTTCTTC. As protein: CATSDSGIEQFF. This chain connects TRBV24-1 to TRBJ2-1, with TRBD2 as a possible D gene (5 bases). V dropped 2 bases and J dropped 9 bases, with 7 bases sitting between them. CDR1 is KGHDR, CDR2 SFDVKD, per germline. The CDR3 extends over 12 amino acids.

This clone was seen a single time. The rearrangement uses TRBV4-1 and TRBJ2-1, with 11 bases matching TRBD2. The CDR3 length is 16 residues. Germline trimming cut 4 bases from V and 2 bases from J; bases unmatched to any gene: 4. Germline V gene lookup returns CDR1 MGHRA and CDR2 YSYEKL. The CDR3 DNA sequence: TGCGCCAGCAGCCGTTTTAGCGGGGGGGCCTACAATGAGCAGTTCTTC. Amino acid sequence: CASSRFSGGAYNEQFF.

The chain joins TRBV7-2 to TRBJ1-2; 9 nucleotides match TRBD1. This CDR3 has 13 residues. V shed 5 bases and J 14 bases; nucleotides not matched to a gene: 12. Germline CDR1 reads SGHTA; CDR2 reads FQGNSA. The CDR3 nucleotides read TGTGCCAGCAGCAAAAGCGTACAGGGGGCCGCGACCTTC. Protein: CASSKSVQGAATF.

The V gene is TRBV18, the J gene TRBJ1-5; TRBD1 might be the D (6 bases). This CDR3 is built from 16 residues. Trimming pared 2 bases from V and 0 bases from J, leaving 11 bases between. CDR1 is KGHSH, CDR2 LQKENI, per germline. CDR3 sequence: CASSPRRGNSNQPQHF. The CDR3 nucleotides are TGTGCCAGCTCACCAAGAAGGGGGAATAGCAATCAGCCCCAGCATTTT.

The V gene is TRBV24-1, the J gene TRBJ2-3; no reliable D call. The CDR3 length is 12 residues. The germline V gene encodes CDR1 KGHDR and CDR2 SFDVKD. The V gene lost 10 bases and the J gene lost 2 bases, with 9 bases spanning the gap. The CDR3 nucleotides read TGTGCCACAAGTACAACCACAGATACGCAGTATTTT. Protein: CATSTTTDTQYF.

This clone was counted once. This chain joins TRBV7-9 and TRBJ2-3, with 10 bases fitting TRBD2. The CDR3 is 15 residues long. Germline CDR1 and CDR2: SEHNR and FQNEAQ (reference sequence). Trimming at V came to 5 bases and at J to 5 bases, leaving 7 bases not matched to a gene. The CDR3 sequence: CASSPSGGAGDTQYF. In nucleotides, the CDR3 is TGTGCCAGCAGCCCGAGCGGGGGGGCGGGAGATACGCAGTATTTT.

This chain uses TRBV10-2 with TRBJ2-3; 11 positions agree with TRBD2. Germline CDR1 and CDR2: WSHSY and SAAADI. CDR3 length: 15 residues. Trimming at V came to 8 bases and at J to 1 base, leaving 5 bases not matched to a gene. The chain's CDR3 is CASENSGGGTDTQYF. CDR3 nucleotide sequence: TGCGCCAGCGAAAATAGCGGGGGGGGCACAGATACGCAGTATTTT.